The clone carrying this TCR beta chain has ten or more counts. Its antigen is still unknown. The data derive from a study of T-cell reconstitution after alpha-beta-depleted transplantation in children. Findings and limits, study-wide: From surviving recipient T cells and thymic progenitors came the high day-60 TCRbeta diversity observed in some patients. By about two months after transplant, alpha-beta T cells reportedly arose from several hundred graft clones that had expanded. By one year post-transplant, T-cell counts and diversity largely arose from T cells that were newly produced.

CDR3 length equals 14 residues. The V gene end was trimmed by 6 bases and the J gene end by 6 bases; junction bases not matched to a gene: 10. TCRbeta library preparation incorporated unique molecular identifiers. TCRdb called the PCR reads again in MiXCR, with one record for every CDR3 protein. The table lists approximately 18,000 distinct CDR3 sequences, approximately 5.3% of them singletons. V usage is TRBV12-3 or TRBV12-4 and J usage is TRBJ1-2; 7 nucleotides match TRBD1. The sequence was collected from a boy between 10 and 17 years old with acute lymphoblastic leukemia, due to receive a stem cell transplant. Sample: PBMCs, taken before TCRalphabeta/CD19-depleted stem cell transplant. CDR3: CASRGQIIDHGYTF. CDR3 coding DNA: TGTGCCAGCAGGGGACAGATAATAGACCATGGCTACACCTTC.